One and the same sample provided the 28 T cell receptor beta chains below, sequenced in a study of T-cell reconstitution after alpha-beta-depleted transplantation in children. Using unique molecular identifiers, the investigators prepared the TCRbeta library. One entry per CDR3 protein, called by TCRdb with MiXCR from the PCR reads. The repertoire holds approximately 430,000 distinct CDR3 sequences, with roughly 17% as singletons. The material sequenced was PBMCs, mostly from graft donor cells, taken 360 days after TCRalphabeta/CD19-depleted stem cell transplant. The receptors originated from a boy under two years old who had a stem cell transplant for Wiskott-Aldrich syndrome, so the T cells may come from the graft donor.

Here the CDR3 DNA reads TGTGCCAGCCGAGGGGGTCTTACTGAAGCTTTCTTT. Translating it yields CASRGGLTEAFF. This sequence joins TRBV28 and TRBJ1-1; perhaps TRBD1 as D (6 bases). Between the trimmed V and J ends, which lost 8 bases and 5 bases, there was a span of 12 bases. This CDR3 region has 12 residues. Germline CDR1 and CDR2: MDHEN and SYDVKM.

CDR3 protein: CASSLQGATLSEQYF. CDR3 DNA: TGTGCCAGCAGTTTACAGGGGGCTACCCTGAGCGAGCAGTACTTC. The chain carries TRBV12-3 or TRBV12-4 and TRBJ2-7, with 8 nucleotides matching TRBD1. J lost 6 bases, V lost 2 bases, and 9 bases had no gene match. The CDR3 contains 15 residues.

This clonotype was detected only a few times. CDR3 sequence reads: CASSQAGGNYEQYF. The CDR3 DNA reads TGTGCCAGCAGCCAAGCGGGAGGAAACTACGAGCAGTACTTC. This chain uses TRBV3-1 with TRBJ2-7; TRBD2 aligns across 7 bases. The CDR3 is 14 amino acids. Germline V gene lookup returns CDR1 LGHDT and CDR2 YNNKEL (reference sequence). V shed 1 base and J 3 bases; nucleotides not matched to a gene: 3.

This clonotype showed up just a few times. This sequence joins TRBV5-1 and TRBJ2-5; D gene uncertain. Germline V gene sequence: CDR1 SGHRS, CDR2 YFSETQ. The germline V and J ends were trimmed by 3 bases and 4 bases, with 13 bases remaining between them. The CDR3 runs to 14 residues. Written as DNA, the CDR3 is TGCGCCAGCAGCTCGGGTCTCCCTTTAGAGACCCAGTACTTC. It specifies CASSSGLPLETQYF.

Only a few counts were recorded for this clonotype. A read error may be the cause here, since a much bigger clone is one base away. The chain has TRBV12-3 or TRBV12-4 and TRBJ2-1, with D perhaps TRBD1 (5 bases). Trimming took 1 base from V and 3 from J, leaving 7 bases between them. The length of the CDR3 is 14 residues. CDR3 nucleotide sequence: TGTGCCAGCAGTTTAGACAGGTTCTACAATGAGCAGTTCTTC. Protein: CASSLDRFYNEQFF.

This clonotype was counted between two and nine times. V gene TRBV5-1 combines with J gene TRBJ2-1; D is perhaps TRBD2 (6 bases). V lost 1 base and J lost 3, with 20 bases in between. CDR1 SGHRS and CDR2 YFSETQ come from the germline V gene. This CDR3 comprises 18 residues. The CDR3 DNA reads TGCGCCAGCAGCTTGTTGGGGGGAGGATGGGGATTCTACAATGAGCAGTTCTTC. It yields the protein CASSLLGGGWGFYNEQFF.

This clonotype was picked up a small number of times. The gene calls are TRBV12-3 or TRBV12-4 and TRBJ2-5, with 11 bases aligning to TRBD1. The CDR3 sequence is 15 residues long. Unmatched junction bases numbered 7, after V lost 6 bases and J lost 4 bases. This CDR3 reads CASSLMGQGVETQYF. For the CDR3, the DNA is TGTGCCAGCAGCCTGATGGGACAGGGGGTAGAGACCCAGTACTTC.

This clonotype was observed a few times. This chain joins TRBV7-2 and TRBJ2-2; perhaps TRBD2 as D (5 bases). This CDR3 comprises 14 residues. Germline V CDR1 and CDR2: SGHTA, FQGNSA. Trimming cost V 3 bases and J 4 bases, with 9 bases left between them. The CDR3 DNA reads TGTGCCAGCAGCTTGCTACTAGGCACCGGGGAGCTGTTTTTT. This sequence encodes CASSLLLGTGELFF.

This clonotype has a handful of counts. This chain connects TRBV12-3 or TRBV12-4 to TRBJ1-6; D call uncertain. V shed 5 bases and J shed 10 bases, with 12 bases lying between them. This CDR3 has 13 amino acids. CDR3 amino acids: CASSVTRYSPLHF. The CDR3 DNA reads TGTGCCAGCAGTGTGACGAGGTACTCACCCCTCCACTTT.

V is TRBV7-9 and J is TRBJ2-7, with 7 bases matching TRBD1. Germline-derived CDR1 and CDR2 are SEHNR and FQNEAQ (reference sequence). With 2 bases clipped from V and 5 bases from J, the junction kept 6 bases outside the gene matches. The CDR3 runs to 14 residues. The CDR3 DNA sequence: TGTGCCAGCAGCTTACGGACAGGCATCGACGAGCAGTACTTC. This translates into CASSLRTGIDEQYF.

This clonotype was found many times. The V call is TRBV28, the J call TRBJ1-5, with D possibly matching TRBD1 (6 bases). This CDR3 spans 14 amino acids. The V end lost 6 bases, the J end lost 9 bases, and 18 bases lay between the germline ends. Germline loops: CDR1 MDHEN, CDR2 SYDVKM. The CDR3 loop is CASSPLAVGGPQHF. The CDR3 coding sequence is TGTGCCAGCAGCCCGCTGGCCGTAGGGGGGCCCCAGCATTTT.

The chain couples TRBV3-1 to TRBJ2-7, with D possibly TRBD1 on 5 matching bases. The CDR3 runs to 17 residues. The germline V gene encodes CDR1 LGHDT and CDR2 YNNKEL (reference sequence). Trimming removed 0 bases from V and 4 bases from J, with 19 bases in between. In DNA form, the CDR3 reads TGTGCCAGCAGCCAAGATGGAAGACAGCCGACCCAATACGAGCAGTACTTC. Encoded protein: CASSQDGRQPTQYEQYF.

In its sample, this clonotype was seen many times. This chain connects TRBV12-3 or TRBV12-4 to TRBJ2-7; D unresolved. Between the trimmed V and J ends, which lost 7 bases and 5 bases, there was a span of 12 bases. CDR3 length: 12 amino acids. CDR3 bases: TGTGCCAGCACCGACTCCTGGGACGAGCAGTACTTC. Translation gives CASTDSWDEQYF.

The table lists this clonotype with a few counts. The chain is built from TRBV7-7 and TRBJ2-7; no firm D call. Trimming took 4 bases from V and 3 from J, leaving 25 bases between them. From germline, CDR1 is SSHAT and CDR2 FNYEAQ (reference sequence). The CDR3 spans 18 residues. Here the CDR3 reads CASSSSRAAGTVCYEQYF. CDR3 nucleotide sequence: TGTGCCAGCAGCTCTAGTAGGGCTGCTGGCACAGTTTGCTACGAGCAGTACTTC.

This clonotype was detected a few times. The genes are TRBV29-1 and TRBJ1-4; 7 nucleotides agree with TRBD1. Germline assignment: CDR1 SQVTM and CDR2 ANQGSEA. This CDR3 has 13 amino acids. The J segment lost 7 bases and the V segment lost 7 bases, leaving 9 bases of the junction unmatched. DNA of the CDR3: TGCAGCGGTCGGGACAGACGGGGTGAAAAACTGTTTTTT. This translates into CSGRDRRGEKLFF.

In the case of this clonotype: At one of its ends the junction is not consistent with the germline gene, which may arise from a read error. The chain combines TRBV12-3 or TRBV12-4 with TRBJ2-3; D may be TRBD2 (6 bases). This CDR3 comprises 17 residues. The CDR3 nucleotides are TGTACCAGCAGTTTAGCGGTGGGCCCAGGCACCACAGATACGCAGTATTTT. Its protein is CTSSLAVGPGTTDTQYF.

This rearrangement joins TRBV7-9 to TRBJ1-1; the D gene is possibly TRBD1 (5 bases). The CDR3 loop spans 14 amino acids. V lost 5 bases to trimming and J lost 5 bases, with 15 bases between them. From germline, CDR1 is SEHNR and CDR2 FQNEAQ (reference sequence). The CDR3 DNA reads TGTGCCAGCAGCGCCCTCAGGGCAGGGACTGAAGCTTTCTTT. Residues: CASSALRAGTEAFF.

This clonotype was detected a few times. The chain is built from TRBV2 and TRBJ2-1, with D possibly matching TRBD2 (6 bases). Germline V lookup: CDR1 SNHLY, CDR2 FYNNEI. V shed 6 bases and J shed 6 bases, with 24 bases lying between them. The CDR3 length is 17 residues. The CDR3 nucleotides read TGTGCCAGCAGACGACTGGGGACTTTTGTTGGACGCAATGAGCAGTTCTTC. This sequence encodes CASRRLGTFVGRNEQFF.

This rearrangement joins TRBV29-1 to TRBJ2-1; D tentatively reads TRBD1 or TRBD2 (5 bases each). The CDR3 has 14 amino acids. Germline V gene data show CDR1 as SQVTM and CDR2 as ANQGSEA. V gave up 8 bases and J gave up 5 bases, with 19 bases separating them. CDR3 nucleotide sequence: TGCAGCTTCCCACCCAGGGACCTAGACAATGAGCAGTTCTTC. Protein: CSFPPRDLDNEQFF.

V and J are TRBV3-1 and TRBJ2-6; maybe TRBD2 (5 bases). This CDR3 is 15 amino acids long. CDR1 LGHDT and CDR2 YNNKEL come from the germline V gene (reference sequence). Trimming removed 6 bases at V and 0 bases at J, with 9 bases between. The CDR3 protein is CASRNSVSGANVLTF. In nucleotides, the CDR3 is TGTGCCAGCAGGAATAGCGTCTCTGGGGCCAACGTCCTGACTTTC. Drawing the rest from reference TRBV3-1 and TRBJ2-6, the complete variable domain is DTAVSQTPKYLVTQMGNDKSIKCEQNLGHDTMYWYKQDSKKFLKIMFSYNNKELIINETVPNRFSPKSPDKAHLNLHINSLELGDSAVYFCASRNSVSGANVLTFGAGSRLTVL.

The chain couples TRBV6-2 or TRBV6-3 to TRBJ2-1; 10 nucleotides line up with TRBD2. Per the germline V gene, CDR1 is MNHEY and CDR2 is SVGEGT. With V trimmed by 6 bases and J by 4 bases, 12 bases remained unmatched. This CDR3 has 17 amino acids. The CDR3 here is CASRRLSGTSVYNEQFF. The DNA for the CDR3 is TGTGCCAGCAGGAGATTATCCGGGACTAGCGTTTACAATGAGCAGTTCTTC.

This clonotype was recorded a few times. The chain recombines TRBV5-6 with TRBJ2-7, with 12 bases aligning to TRBD2. Germline V gene sequence: CDR1 SGHDT, CDR2 YYEEEE. CDR3 length equals 17 residues. The J segment lost 2 bases and the V segment lost 1 base, leaving 7 bases of the junction unmatched. The CDR3 protein is CASSLRTSGTWAYEQYF. The CDR3 nucleotides are TGTGCCAGCAGCTTGCGGACTAGCGGGACCTGGGCCTACGAGCAGTACTTC.

This clonotype was seen a few times. The V and J genes are TRBV6-5 and TRBJ1-2; D possibly corresponds to TRBD1 (5 bases). This CDR3 has 14 amino acids. Germline V CDR1 and CDR2: MNHEY, SVGAGI. V was trimmed by 0 bases and J by 4 bases, leaving 9 bases between them. CDR3 region: CASSYSRDGYGYTF. The CDR3 DNA is TGTGCCAGCAGTTACTCCAGGGACGGCTATGGCTACACCTTC.

The chain uses TRBV5-1 and TRBJ2-3; maybe TRBD1 (6 bases). This CDR3 region has 14 residues. Between the trimmed V and J ends, which lost 4 bases and 0 bases, there was a span of 9 bases. Germline V gene data show CDR1 as SGHRS and CDR2 as YFSETQ. The CDR3 here is CASSPDSSTDTQYF. In DNA, the CDR3 is TGCGCCAGCAGCCCGGACAGTAGCACAGATACGCAGTATTTT.

This clonotype has more than one count but fewer than ten. This chain links TRBV11-2 with TRBJ2-1; TRBD2 matches 10 bases. The CDR3 runs to 19 residues. V dropped 4 bases and J dropped 7; count of bases not matched to a gene: 19. CDR1 and CDR2 (germline): SGHAT, FQNNGV. CDR3 coding DNA: TGTGCCAGCAGCTCCCACTCTAGCGGGAGTAGTGACTCATGGAATGAGCAGTTCTTC. This codes for CASSSHSSGSSDSWNEQFF.

V and J are TRBV18 and TRBJ2-1, with D hard to call. CDR1 and CDR2 (germline): KGHSH, LQKENI. The length of the CDR3 is 16 residues. The ends were cut back, 2 bases at V and 0 bases at J, with 11 bases in the middle. The CDR3 sequence: CASSPGQLGSYNEQFF. Written as DNA, the CDR3 is TGTGCCAGCTCACCAGGGCAATTGGGCTCCTACAATGAGCAGTTCTTC.

V is TRBV5-1 and J is TRBJ2-1, with TRBD1 as a possible D gene (6 bases). In germline, CDR1 is SGHRS, CDR2 YFSETQ. V was pared by 4 bases and J by 4 bases, with 12 bases between. The CDR3 is made up of 14 amino acids. The CDR3 nucleotides are TGCGCCAGCAGCACCCGGACAGTTTACAATGAGCAGTTCTTC. Encoded protein: CASSTRTVYNEQFF.

This clonotype has just a few counts. The chain carries TRBV3-1 and TRBJ2-7, with a tentative D call TRBD2 (6 bases). Germline V gene sequence: CDR1 LGHDT, CDR2 YNNKEL (reference sequence). The CDR3 is 15 residues long. The V gene lost 4 bases and the J gene lost 5 bases, with 18 bases spanning the gap. Written as DNA, the CDR3 is TGTGCCAGCAGCCCCGATTGGGGGGTTAGGGACGAGCAGTACTTC. Amino acids: CASSPDWGVRDEQYF.